Listed below are T cell receptor beta chains from one sample, sequenced in a study of OX40 agonist ivuxolimab in advanced cancers. Sequencing used immunoSEQ multiplex PCR; TCRdb keeps in-frame clones, though not all of them. The sample has approximately 92,000 clones, approximately 93% seen once; the top ten hold about 0.19%. The sequencing used CD4+ or CD8+ T cells sorted from blood, collected in a trial of the OX40 agonist ivuxolimab. These receptors all stem from an adult with an advanced solid tumor such as melanoma, head and neck, liver or kidney cancer. Both conserved end residues are part of each CDR3.

v_call	j_call	cdr3_aa
TRBV19	TRBJ2-7	CASSIRLAGEVTYEQYF
TRBV9	TRBJ1-1	CASSVGESKAFF
TRBV25-1	TRBJ1-4	CASSERGAANEKLFF
TRBV4-1	TRBJ2-7	CASSQEGLHYEQYF
TRBV11-3	TRBJ2-1	CASSPGRGYNEQFF
TRBV5-6	TRBJ1-6	CASSLERGDSPLHF
TRBV29-1	TRBJ2-3	CSVVAITDTQYF
TRBV7-2	TRBJ2-7	CASSLPSYEQYF
TRBV18	TRBJ1-2	CASSLDRANYGYTF
TRBV5-1	TRBJ2-2	CASSWGQGSNTGELFF
TRBV23-1	TRBJ1-1	CASSHYALGANTEAFF
TRBV7-9	TRBJ1-1	CASSHGDTEAFF
TRBV19	TRBJ1-1	CASRGNTEAFF
TRBV5-4	TRBJ1-2	CASSLKGLNYGYTF
TRBV6-6	TRBJ1-5	CASSYSIEPGQPQHF
TRBV6-5	TRBJ1-3	CASSRRDVGNTIYF
TRBV6-1	TRBJ1-1	CASRIAEAFF
TRBV27	TRBJ2-7	CASSLTGLGSYEQYF
TRBV5-6	TRBJ1-2	CASTPDRVYGYTF
TRBV5-1	TRBJ2-7	CASSLGTTSGGMDEQYF
TRBV28	TRBJ2-7	CASSLPGQGYEQYF
TRBV27	TRBJ2-5	CASSFWGSHQETQYF
TRBV6-5	TRBJ1-1	CASSYWVGGGTEAFF
TRBV5-8	TRBJ2-1	CASSFWGWRSRNNEQFF
TRBV27	TRBJ2-7	CASQPWPGRREQYF
TRBV7-8	TRBJ1-3	CASSLVARANSGNTIYF
TRBV5-1	TRBJ2-7	CASSRPQSYEQYF
TRBV28	TRBJ1-2	CASNRGTSAQSYGYTF
TRBV15	TRBJ2-3	CATSGGVSGTYTDTQYF
TRBV2	TRBJ2-5	CASSRGSVETQYF